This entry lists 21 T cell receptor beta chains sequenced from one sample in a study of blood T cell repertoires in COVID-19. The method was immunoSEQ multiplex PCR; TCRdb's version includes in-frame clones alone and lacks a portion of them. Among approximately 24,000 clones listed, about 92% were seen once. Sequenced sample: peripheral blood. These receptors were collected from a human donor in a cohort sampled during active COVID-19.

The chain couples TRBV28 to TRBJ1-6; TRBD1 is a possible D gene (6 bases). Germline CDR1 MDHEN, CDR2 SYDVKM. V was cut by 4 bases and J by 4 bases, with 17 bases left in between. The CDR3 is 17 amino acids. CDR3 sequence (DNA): TGTGCCAGCAGTTCCCGTATCACCAGGGGTTATAATTCACCCCTCCACTTT. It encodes CASSSRITRGYNSPLHF.

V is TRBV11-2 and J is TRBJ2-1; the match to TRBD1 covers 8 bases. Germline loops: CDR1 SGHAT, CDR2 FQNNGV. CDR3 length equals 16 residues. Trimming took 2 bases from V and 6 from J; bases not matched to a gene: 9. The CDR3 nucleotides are TGTGCCAGCAGCTTAATTGGACAGGGCCCCTTCAATGAGCAGTTCTTC. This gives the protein CASSLIGQGPFNEQFF. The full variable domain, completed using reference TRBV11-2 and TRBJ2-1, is EAGVAQSPRYKIIEKRQSVAFWCNPISGHATLYWYQQILGQGPKLLIQFQNNGVVDDSQLPKDRFSAERLKGVDSTLKIQPAKLEDSAVYLCASSLIGQGPFNEQFFGPGTRLTVL.

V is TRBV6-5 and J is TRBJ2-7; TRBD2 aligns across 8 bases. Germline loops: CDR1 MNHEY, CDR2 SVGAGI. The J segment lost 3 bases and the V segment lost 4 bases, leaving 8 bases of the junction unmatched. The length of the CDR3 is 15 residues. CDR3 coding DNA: TGTGCCAGCAGTTTCGCCCGGGGGGGGGACTACGAGCAGTACTTC. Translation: CASSFARGGDYEQYF.

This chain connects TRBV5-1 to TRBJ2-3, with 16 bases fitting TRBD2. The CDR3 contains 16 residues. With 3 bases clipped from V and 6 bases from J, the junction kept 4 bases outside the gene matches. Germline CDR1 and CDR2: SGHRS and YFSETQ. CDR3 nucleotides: TGCGCCAGCAGCTCGAAGGGACTAGCGGGAGGGGATACGCAGTATTTT. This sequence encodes CASSSKGLAGGDTQYF.

The CDR3 reads CASSQVQGNTEAFF. For the CDR3, the DNA is TGCGCCAGCAGCCAAGTCCAGGGGAACACTGAAGCTTTCTTT. This chain joins TRBV4-3 and TRBJ1-1; a weak D match, TRBD1 (5 bases). The V and J ends lost 1 base and 1 base respectively, with 7 bases between them. Germline CDR1 LGHNA, CDR2 YSLEER. CDR3 length: 14 amino acids.

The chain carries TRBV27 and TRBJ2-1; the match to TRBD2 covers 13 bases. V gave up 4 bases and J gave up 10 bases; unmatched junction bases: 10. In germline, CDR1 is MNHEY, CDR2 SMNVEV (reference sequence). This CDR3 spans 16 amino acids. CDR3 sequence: CASSSRTSGSSGEQFF. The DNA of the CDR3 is TGTGCCAGCAGTTCCCGGACTAGCGGGAGCTCTGGGGAGCAGTTCTTC.

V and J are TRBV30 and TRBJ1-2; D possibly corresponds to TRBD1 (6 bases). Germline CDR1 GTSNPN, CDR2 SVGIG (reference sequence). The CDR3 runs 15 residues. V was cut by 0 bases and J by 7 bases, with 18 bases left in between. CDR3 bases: TGTGCCTGGAGTGTTTTGGCAGGGGTACCTTCTGGCTACACCTTC. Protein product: CAWSVLAGVPSGYTF.

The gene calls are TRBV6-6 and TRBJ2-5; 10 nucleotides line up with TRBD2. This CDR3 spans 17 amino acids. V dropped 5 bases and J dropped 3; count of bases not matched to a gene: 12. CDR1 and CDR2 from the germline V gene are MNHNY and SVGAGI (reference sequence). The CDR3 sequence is CASSPRPPGLAKETQYF. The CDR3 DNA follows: TGTGCCAGCAGTCCCCGACCCCCGGGACTAGCGAAAGAGACCCAGTACTTC.

Here the CDR3 DNA reads TGTGCCAGCAGCTTAGGCCGGGGGACGGAGACCCAGTACTTC. Encoded protein: CASSLGRGTETQYF. This sequence joins TRBV7-7 and TRBJ2-5; a possible D gene is TRBD2 (6 bases). Germline values: CDR1 SSHAT, CDR2 FNYEAQ (reference sequence). The CDR3 runs 14 residues. The V end was cut by 1 base, the J end by 5 bases, with 11 bases between. Complete variable domain (other parts from reference TRBV7-7 and TRBJ2-5): GAGVSQSPRYKVTKRGQDVTLRCDPISSHATLYWYQQALGQGPEFLTYFNYEAQPDKSGLPSDRFSAERPEGSISTLTIQRTEQRDSAMYRCASSLGRGTETQYFGPGTRLLVL.

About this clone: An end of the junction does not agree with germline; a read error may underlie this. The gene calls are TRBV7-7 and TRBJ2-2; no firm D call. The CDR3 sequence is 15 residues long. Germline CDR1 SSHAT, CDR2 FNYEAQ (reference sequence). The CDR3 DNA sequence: TGTGCTAGCAGCTCCGGGTCCACGAACACCGGGGAGCTGTTTTTT. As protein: CASSSGSTNTGELFF.

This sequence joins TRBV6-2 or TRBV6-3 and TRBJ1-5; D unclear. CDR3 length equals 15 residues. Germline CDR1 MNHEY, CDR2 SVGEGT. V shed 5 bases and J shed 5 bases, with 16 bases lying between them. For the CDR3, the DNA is TGTGCCAGCAGTCTAGCAAGTGGTTTCGATCAGCCCCAGCATTTT. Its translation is CASSLASGFDQPQHF.

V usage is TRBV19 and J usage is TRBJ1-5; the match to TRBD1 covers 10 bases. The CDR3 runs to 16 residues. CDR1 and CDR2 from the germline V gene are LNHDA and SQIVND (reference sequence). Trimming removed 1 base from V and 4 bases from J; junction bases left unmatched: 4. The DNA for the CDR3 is TGTGCCAGTAGTATAGTAGGGACAGGGGCAAATCAGCCCCAGCATTTT. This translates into CASSIVGTGANQPQHF. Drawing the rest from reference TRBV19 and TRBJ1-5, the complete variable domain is DGGITQSPKYLFRKEGQNVTLSCEQNLNHDAMYWYRQDPGQGLRLIYYSQIVNDFQKGDIAEGYSVSREKKESFPLTVTSAQKNPTAFYLCASSIVGTGANQPQHFGDGTRLSIL.

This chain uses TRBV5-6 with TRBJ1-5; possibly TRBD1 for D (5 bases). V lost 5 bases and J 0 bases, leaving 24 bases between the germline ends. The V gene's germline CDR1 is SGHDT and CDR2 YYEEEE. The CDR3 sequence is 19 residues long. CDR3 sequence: CASSRATGSFIYSNQPQHF. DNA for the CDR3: TGTGCCAGCAGTAGGGCCACAGGTTCTTTTATTTATAGCAATCAGCCCCAGCATTTT.

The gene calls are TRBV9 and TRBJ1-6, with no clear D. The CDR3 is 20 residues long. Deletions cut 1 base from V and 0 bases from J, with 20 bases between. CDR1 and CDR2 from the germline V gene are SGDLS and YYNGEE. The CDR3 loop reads CASSVHSGGLTSSYNSPLHF. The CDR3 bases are TGTGCCAGCAGCGTACATTCCGGCGGACTCACGAGCTCCTATAATTCACCCCTCCACTTT. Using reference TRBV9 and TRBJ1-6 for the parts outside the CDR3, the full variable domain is DSGVTQTPKHLITATGQRVTLRCSPRSGDLSVYWYQQSLDQGLQFLIQYYNGEERAKGNILERFSAQQFPDLHSELNLSSLELGDSALYFCASSVHSGGLTSSYNSPLHFGNGTRLTVT.

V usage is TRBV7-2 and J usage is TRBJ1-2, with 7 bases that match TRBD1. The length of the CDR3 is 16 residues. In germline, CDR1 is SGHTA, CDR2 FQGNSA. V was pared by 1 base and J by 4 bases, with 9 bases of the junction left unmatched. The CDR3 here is CASSLGQQGLGYGYTF. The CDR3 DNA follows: TGTGCCAGCAGCTTAGGACAACAGGGGTTGGGCTATGGCTACACCTTC.

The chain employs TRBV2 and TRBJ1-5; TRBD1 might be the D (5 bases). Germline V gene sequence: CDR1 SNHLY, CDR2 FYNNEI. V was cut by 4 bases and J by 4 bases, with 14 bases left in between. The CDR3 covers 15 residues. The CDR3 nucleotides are TGTGCCAGCAGTGGGGGTACAGGACCGAATCAGCCCCAGCATTTT. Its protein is CASSGGTGPNQPQHF.

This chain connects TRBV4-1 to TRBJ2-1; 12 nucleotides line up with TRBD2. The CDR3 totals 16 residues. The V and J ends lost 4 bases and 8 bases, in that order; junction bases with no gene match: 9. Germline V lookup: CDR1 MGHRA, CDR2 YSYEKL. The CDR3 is CASSLLTSGSGDEQFF. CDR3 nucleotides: TGCGCCAGCAGCCTCCTGACTAGCGGGAGTGGGGATGAGCAGTTCTTC.

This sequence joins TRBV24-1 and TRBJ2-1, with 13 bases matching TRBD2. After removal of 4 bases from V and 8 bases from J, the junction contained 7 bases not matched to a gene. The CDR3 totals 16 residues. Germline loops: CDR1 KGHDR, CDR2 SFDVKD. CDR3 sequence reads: CATSDPGTSGTDEQFF. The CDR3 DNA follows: TGTGCCACCAGTGACCCCGGGACTAGCGGGACCGATGAGCAGTTCTTC.

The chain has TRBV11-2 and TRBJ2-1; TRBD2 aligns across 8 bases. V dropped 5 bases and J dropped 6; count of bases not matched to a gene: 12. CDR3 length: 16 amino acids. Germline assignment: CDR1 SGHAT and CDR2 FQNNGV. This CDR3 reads CASSLQPGLELNEQFF. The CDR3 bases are TGTGCCAGCAGCCTGCAACCGGGACTAGAACTCAATGAGCAGTTCTTC.

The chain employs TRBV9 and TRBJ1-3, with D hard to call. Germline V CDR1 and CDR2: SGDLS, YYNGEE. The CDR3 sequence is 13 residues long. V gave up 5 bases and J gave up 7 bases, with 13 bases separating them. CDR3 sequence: CASRSSLENTIYF. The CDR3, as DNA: TGTGCCAGCAGAAGCTCTCTGGAGAACACCATATATTTT.

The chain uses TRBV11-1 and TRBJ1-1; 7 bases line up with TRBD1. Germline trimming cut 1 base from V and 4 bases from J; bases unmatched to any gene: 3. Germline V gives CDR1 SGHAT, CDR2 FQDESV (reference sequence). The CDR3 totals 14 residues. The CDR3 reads CASSLDRGSTEAFF. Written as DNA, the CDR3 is TGTGCCAGCAGCTTAGACAGGGGAAGCACTGAAGCTTTCTTT.